Listed below are T cell receptor beta chains from one sample, sequenced in a study of PD-L1 blockade in urothelial cancer. Only in-frame clones appear in the TCRdb table, and some are missing; sequencing was by immunoSEQ multiplex PCR. The table includes approximately 90,000 clones, roughly 89% detected once. This sample comprised PBMCs, obtained around atezolizumab (anti-PD-L1) treatment. These TCRs come from a man aged 55 to 70 with urothelial cancer. Each CDR3 is given with its conserved first and last residue.

>TRBJ2-3|TRBV7-3
CASSLNGGPDTQYF
>TRBJ1-2|TRBV4-1
CASSQVSVVSGGGYGYTF
>TRBJ1-1|TRBV5-1
CASSLDRGDTEAFF
>TRBJ2-6|TRBV25-1
CASSSYGANVLTF
>TRBJ2-3|TRBV9
CASSVVPGSTDTQYF
>TRBJ2-2|TRBV27
CASRPTGGNTGELFF
>TRBJ2-7|TRBV2
CASSLRVGYEQYF
>TRBJ2-7|TRBV30
CAWSREDQRIYEQYF
>TRBJ1-5|TRBV30
CAWSGGGLVQPQHF
>TRBJ2-7|TRBV7-2
CASSSQGNEQYF
>TRBJ2-1|TRBV9
CASSETPFVSDEQFF
>TRBJ1-6|TRBV27
CASSSGSLNNSPLHF
>TRBJ1-5|TRBV19
CASRGPGSNQPQHF
>TRBJ2-7|TRBV7-9
CASSLGGLQGEQYF
>TRBJ1-2|TRBV7-8
CASSLRWTDGGYTF
>TRBJ2-7|TRBV28
CASSRTGYEQYF
>TRBJ2-7|TRBV5-1
CASSLQGQPSSYEQYF
>TRBJ1-2|TRBV7-8
CASSLEGTGLYGYTF
>TRBJ1-1|TRBV5-1
CASSQGQASTEAFF
>TRBJ1-3|TRBV6-1
CASSEVQTGYGNTIYF
>TRBJ1-4|TRBV7-2
CASSTSRGTTNEKLFF
>TRBJ2-2|TRBV7-3
CASSYGLADNTGELFF
>TRBJ2-3|TRBV4-2
CASSLSGTSGLTDTQYF
>TRBJ1-1|TRBV27
CASSYGGSGTEAFF
>TRBJ2-7|TRBV18
CASSPSRGAYEQYF
>TRBJ1-2|TRBV9
CASSVVDRSNYGYTF
>TRBJ2-5|TRBV29-1
CSVDSQFQETQYF
>TRBJ2-5|TRBV7-3
CASSLGLADQETQYF
>TRBJ1-1|TRBV18
CASSPDRDTEAFF
>TRBJ2-7|TRBV5-6
CASSLGGQSSYEQYF
>TRBJ1-4|TRBV5-1
CASNTGTGTEKLFF
>TRBJ1-6|TRBV19
CASADGQGVLQTNSPLHF
>TRBJ1-1|TRBV5-1
CASSTYRGLGTEAFF
>TRBJ2-2|TRBV7-9
CASSTSSGLAGELFF
>TRBJ2-7|TRBV6-5
CASSRLGQDYEQYF
>TRBJ1-5|TRBV5-6
CASSLQGGTLNQPQHF
>TRBJ1-4|TRBV5-1
CASSLVGPNEKLFF
>TRBJ1-6|TRBV25-1
CASSSGNRNNSPLHF
>TRBJ2-5|TRBV11-3
CASSLGSGGQETQYF
>TRBJ1-1|TRBV5-1
CASSLEGATEAFF